This T cell receptor beta chain is drawn from a study of shared clonotypes between healthy human individuals. V lost 5 bases to trimming and J lost 7 bases, with 9 bases between them. CDR1 and CDR2 from the germline V gene are DFQATT and SNEGSKA (reference sequence). The CDR3 sequence is 11 residues long. Each PCR replicate run on unsorted PBMC took in approximately 300 ng DNA, about 30,000 T cell genomes. Measured with immunoSEQ multiplex PCR; TCRdb has only the in-frame clones, and not every one. The sample has 490,000 or so clones; roughly 85% are singletons. The clonotype comes from a woman in her thirties or forties in good health. Some clones in this sample may be carry-over from other donors' samples. Material: PBMCs. The genes are TRBV20-1 and TRBJ2-4; no clear D gene. DNA of the CDR3: TGCAGTGCTCCCGTGGGGAACATTCAGTACTTC. This translates into CSAPVGNIQYF.